This T cell receptor (beta chain) was identified in a study of coeliac disease. General observations from the study: Control samples showed higher TRB and TRG clonality than intraepithelial and lamina propria samples in active celiac disease. Few TRB amino acid sequences were shared between samples; most were unique.

The germline gives CDR1 SQVTM, CDR2 ANQGSEA. CDR3 length equals 12 residues. The V end lost 3 bases, the J end lost 5 bases, and 10 bases lay between the germline ends. Clones were sequenced by immunoSEQ multiplex PCR, and TCRdb holds only the in-frame ones, with some missing. The sample lists roughly 2,500 clones; approximately 59% were seen once. About this clone itself: Its antigen is not known.

This sequence was found in a woman aged 65 to 85 with celiac disease on a gluten-free diet. The chain carries TRBV29-1 and TRBJ2-5, with D hard to call. The source material was intraepithelial lymphocytes from the gut. In DNA, the CDR3 is TGCAGCGTTGAGAGTGATGCTGAGACCCAGTACTTC. Encoded protein: CSVESDAETQYF. Full variable domain (remainder filled in from reference TRBV29-1 and TRBJ2-5): SAVISQKPSRDICQRGTSLTIQCQVDSQVTMMFWYRQQPGQSLTLIATANQGSEATYESGFVIDKFPISRPNLTFSTLTVSNMSPEDSSIYLCSVESDAETQYFGPGTRLLVL.